This note documents a single T cell receptor (beta chain) sequence. These data come from a study of blood T cell repertoires in COVID-19. Generated by immunoSEQ multiplex PCR, the TCRdb table keeps only in-frame clones and is missing some. This sample has tens of thousands of clones; 70% to 85% occur once, and the top ten carry 10% to 15%. The receptor's source is a human donor in a cohort sampled during active COVID-19. The sequenced material came from peripheral blood.

CDR3 DNA: TGCGCCAGCAGCCAAGAGAGAGTTCGCGATCAGCCCCAGCATTTT. It specifies CASSQERVRDQPQHF. The genes are TRBV4-1 and TRBJ1-5; D uncertain. This CDR3 region has 15 residues. CDR1 and CDR2 (germline): MGHRA, YSYEKL. V shed 0 bases and J shed 5 bases, with 11 bases lying between them.